Below, 32 T cell receptor beta chains from the same sample are listed, as sequenced in a study of cytomegalovirus exposure and HLA in healthy donors. Both 60 Vbeta primers and 13 Jbeta primers went into the PCR. This table comes from immunoSEQ multiplex PCR, and its TCRdb copy is limited to in-frame clones, with some not included. This sample has about 120,000 clones, with 82% found just once. Material: PBMCs. The receptors originated from a young woman in good health and CMV-seronegative.

The CDR3 here is CASSLGQGENSNQPQHF. The DNA of the CDR3 is TGTGCCAGCAGCTTGGGGCAGGGTGAAAATAGCAATCAGCCCCAGCATTTT. The V gene is TRBV11-2, the J gene TRBJ1-5; the D gene is possibly TRBD1 (5 bases). The CDR3 totals 17 residues. The V end lost 3 bases, the J end lost 0 bases, and 15 bases lay between the germline ends. CDR1 and CDR2 (germline): SGHAT, FQNNGV.

In its sample, this clone was seen a few times. The gene calls are TRBV9 and TRBJ2-6, with no clear D. The CDR3 loop spans 18 amino acids. CDR1 and CDR2 from the germline V gene are SGDLS and YYNGEE. The V gene lost 0 bases and the J gene lost 0 bases, with 13 bases spanning the gap. The CDR3 coding sequence is TGTGCCAGCAGCGTAGGGCCGATCAGGCGCTCTGGGGCCAACGTCCTGACTTTC. Protein sequence: CASSVGPIRRSGANVLTF.

Here the CDR3 DNA reads TGTGCCATCAGAACCGGGGAGGGGCGCACTGAAGCTTTCTTT. Translating it yields CAIRTGEGRTEAFF. The gene calls are TRBV10-3 and TRBJ1-1, with D maybe TRBD1 (5 bases). Trimming shortened V by 6 bases and J by 4 bases, and 15 bases separated the two germline ends. Germline V gives CDR1 ENHRY, CDR2 SYGVKD. This CDR3 spans 14 amino acids.

This clone was detected only a few times. V is TRBV7-2 and J is TRBJ2-1; D is unresolved. The V end was cut by 3 bases, the J end by 7 bases, with 7 bases between. The CDR3 has 12 residues. Germline-derived CDR1 and CDR2 are SGHTA and FQGNSA. CDR3 in amino acids: CASSFLRNEQFF. CDR3 sequence (DNA): TGTGCCAGCAGCTTCCTGAGGAATGAGCAGTTCTTC.

The chain carries TRBV27 and TRBJ1-1; possible D gene TRBD1, 5 bases. The CDR3 sequence is 13 residues long. The V and J ends lost 4 bases and 0 bases respectively, with 6 bases between them. The V gene's germline CDR1 is MNHEY and CDR2 SMNVEV (reference sequence). Here the CDR3 reads CASSYRLNTEAFF. In DNA form, the CDR3 reads TGTGCCAGCAGTTACAGGTTGAACACTGAAGCTTTCTTT.

The DNA of the CDR3 is TGTGCCAGCAGCCCCGACAGCAGCCCCTATGGCTACACCTTC. Translated, it gives CASSPDSSPYGYTF. The J gene is TRBJ1-2, the V gene TRBV2; D possibly corresponds to TRBD1 (5 bases). This CDR3 is built from 14 residues. Germline-derived CDR1 and CDR2 are SNHLY and FYNNEI. The V and J ends lost 6 bases and 4 bases respectively, with 15 bases between them.

V and J are TRBV7-6 and TRBJ1-1; no reliable D call. The ends were cut back, 1 base at V and 0 bases at J, with 9 bases in the middle. The germline V gene encodes CDR1 SGHVS and CDR2 FNYEAQ. There are 15 residues in the CDR3. CDR3 in amino acids: CASSLDAAMNTEAFF. The CDR3 DNA is TGTGCCAGCAGCTTAGACGCGGCGATGAACACTGAAGCTTTCTTT.

The genes are TRBV7-8 and TRBJ1-1; 9 bases fit TRBD1. The CDR3 covers 14 residues. V shed 5 bases and J 3 bases; nucleotides not matched to a gene: 4. Germline V lookup: CDR1 SGHVS, CDR2 FQNEAQ. The CDR3 bases are TGTGCCAGCAGCGGATGGACAGGGGACACTGAAGCTTTCTTT. Protein: CASSGWTGDTEAFF.

J is TRBJ1-3 and V is TRBV5-5, with D uncertain. The V gene's germline CDR1 is SGHKS and CDR2 YYEKEE (reference sequence). V was clipped by 4 bases and J by 1 base, with 6 bases between them. The CDR3 loop spans 13 amino acids. Here the CDR3 reads CASSPRSGNTIYF. CDR3 coding DNA: TGTGCCAGCAGCCCGAGGTCTGGAAACACCATATATTTT.

The genes are TRBV6-5 and TRBJ1-1, with D hard to call. In germline, CDR1 is MNHEY, CDR2 SVGAGI. V was cut by 2 bases and J by 1 base, with 5 bases left in between. The CDR3 extends over 13 amino acids. CDR3: CASSYRRNTEAFF. CDR3 nucleotide sequence: TGTGCCAGCAGTTACCGGAGGAACACTGAAGCTTTCTTT.

This chain uses TRBV5-4 with TRBJ2-1, with D possibly TRBD2 on 5 matching bases. The germline CDR1 and CDR2 sequences are SGHNT and YYREEE (reference sequence). The CDR3 length is 14 residues. V was shortened by 2 bases and J by 8 bases, with 14 bases between the two germline ends. As DNA, the CDR3 is TGTGCCAGCAGCTTCTATGAGGGAATGGATGAGCAGTTCTTC. Encoded protein: CASSFYEGMDEQFF.

This chain joins TRBV4-2 and TRBJ2-7, with 9 nucleotides matching TRBD1. The junction had 2 bases not matched to a gene; V was cut back by 4 bases and J by 4 bases. This CDR3 comprises 13 residues. Germline V lookup: CDR1 LGHNA, CDR2 YNFKEQ. In DNA form, the CDR3 reads TGTGCCAGCAGCCTAGGGACAGGGTACGAGCAGTACTTC. Protein product: CASSLGTGYEQYF.

The rearrangement uses TRBV7-3 and TRBJ2-5; 7 bases line up with TRBD1. V dropped 3 bases and J dropped 5; count of bases not matched to a gene: 3. There are 13 residues in the CDR3. CDR1 and CDR2 (germline): SGHTA, FQGTGA. CDR3 bases: TGTGCCAGCAGCTTCGACAGGGTGGAGACCCAGTACTTC. This encodes CASSFDRVETQYF.

The chain joins TRBV5-1 to TRBJ1-2; a weak D match, TRBD1 (5 bases). Germline V gives CDR1 SGHRS, CDR2 YFSETQ. V was pared by 3 bases and J by 7 bases, with 10 bases between. CDR3 length equals 12 residues. CDR3 loop: CASSSQGGGYTF. DNA of the CDR3: TGCGCCAGCAGCTCGCAGGGAGGTGGCTACACCTTC.

This chain joins TRBV27 and TRBJ2-1; no reliable D call. The V gene's germline CDR1 is MNHEY and CDR2 SMNVEV (reference sequence). The CDR3 is 15 amino acids. V was pared by 2 bases and J by 3 bases, with 11 bases between. The CDR3 loop reads CASSLGQPSYNEQFF. The CDR3 region has the DNA TGTGCCAGCAGTTTAGGGCAGCCCAGCTACAATGAGCAGTTCTTC.

V and J are TRBV5-4 and TRBJ2-3; 13 bases are a match to TRBD2. The CDR3 totals 17 residues. CDR1 is SGHNT, CDR2 YYREEE, per germline (reference sequence). V dropped 4 bases and J dropped 5; count of bases not matched to a gene: 10. The CDR3 sequence is CASSAGLAGSTGDTQYF. In nucleotides, the CDR3 is TGTGCCAGCAGCGCGGGACTAGCGGGGTCGACAGGAGATACGCAGTATTTT.

The chain couples TRBV29-1 to TRBJ1-5; D unresolved. The germline CDR1 and CDR2 sequences are SQVTM and ANQGSEA. This CDR3 contains 14 residues. The V end was cut by 4 bases, the J end by 5 bases, with 15 bases between. CDR3 sequence reads: CSVANAGWDQPQHF. The CDR3 DNA reads as TGCAGCGTTGCGAATGCGGGGTGGGATCAGCCCCAGCATTTT.

V gene TRBV19 combines with J gene TRBJ2-3; 9 nucleotides align to TRBD1. Germline trimming cut 4 bases from V and 4 bases from J; bases unmatched to any gene: 6. Germline assignment: CDR1 LNHDA and CDR2 SQIVND (reference sequence). This CDR3 is built from 15 residues. CDR3 protein: CASSTWTGASDTQYF. CDR3 in DNA: TGTGCCAGTAGTACCTGGACAGGGGCTTCAGATACGCAGTATTTT.

The V call is TRBV6-5, the J call TRBJ1-3; maybe TRBD1 (6 bases). The CDR3 totals 14 residues. Between the trimmed V and J ends, which lost 6 bases and 0 bases, there was a span of 9 bases. Germline V gives CDR1 MNHEY, CDR2 SVGAGI. In DNA form, the CDR3 reads TGTGCCAGCAGGGACAGTAGCTCTGGAAACACCATATATTTT. Protein: CASRDSSSGNTIYF.

The chain joins TRBV5-6 to TRBJ1-1; possible D gene TRBD1, 6 bases. The V end was cut by 3 bases, the J end by 4 bases, with 13 bases between. This CDR3 region has 14 residues. Germline V gives CDR1 SGHDT, CDR2 YYEEEE. In DNA, the CDR3 is TGTGCCAGCAGCTCTCTGGGGGGGCGCACTGAAGCTTTCTTT. Encoded protein: CASSSLGGRTEAFF.

The chain couples TRBV7-9 to TRBJ2-7; D perhaps matches TRBD2 (5 bases). Germline V gives CDR1 SEHNR, CDR2 FQNEAQ (reference sequence). The CDR3 spans 15 residues. The V and J ends lost 5 bases and 3 bases respectively, with 17 bases between them. The CDR3 DNA reads TGTGCCAGCAGCGATGGTCCGGGCGGGCGCTACGAGCAGTACTTC. Its translation is CASSDGPGGRYEQYF. Full variable domain (outside the CDR3, taken from reference TRBV7-9 and TRBJ2-7): DTGVSQNPRHKITKRGQNVTFRCDPISEHNRLYWYRQTLGQGPEFLTYFQNEAQLEKSRLLSDRFSAERPKGSFSTLEIQRTEQGDSAMYLCASSDGPGGRYEQYFGPGTRLTVT.

CDR3 DNA sequence: TGTGCCACCGCTGCGGGGGGGCGGGACTCCTACGAGCAGTACTTC. Translation: CATAAGGRDSYEQYF. V and J are TRBV10-3 and TRBJ2-7, with TRBD2 matching 9 bases. This CDR3 spans 15 amino acids. The trim removed 10 bases at V and 0 bases at J, leaving 10 bases unmatched. Germline assignment: CDR1 ENHRY and CDR2 SYGVKD.

The chain recombines TRBV18 with TRBJ1-1, with 7 bases that match TRBD1. The germline V gene encodes CDR1 KGHSH and CDR2 LQKENI. V lost 6 bases, J lost 12 bases, and 7 bases stayed unmatched. The CDR3 has 11 amino acids. CDR3 coding DNA: TGTGCCAGCTCTCCGACAGGGAACACTTTCTTT. This translates into CASSPTGNTFF. Full variable domain (rest looked up from reference TRBV18 and TRBJ1-1): NAGVMQNPRHLVRRRGQEARLRCSPMKGHSHVYWYRQLPEEGLKFMVYLQKENIIDESGMPKERFSAEFPKEGPSILRIQQVVRGDSAAYFCASSPTGNTFFGQGTRLTVV.

V is TRBV27 and J is TRBJ1-2, with 7 bases aligning to TRBD1. Per germline, CDR1 MNHEY and CDR2 SMNVEV (reference sequence). This CDR3 is 12 amino acids long. V dropped 6 bases and J dropped 5; count of bases not matched to a gene: 3. For the CDR3, the DNA is TGTGCCAGCAGCTCAGGGGGGTATGGCTACACCTTC. It yields the protein CASSSGGYGYTF.

The chain carries TRBV30 and TRBJ1-6, with D unresolved. CDR3 size: 12 residues. Trimming took 2 bases from V and 12 from J, leaving 11 bases between them. Germline CDR1 reads GTSNPN; CDR2 reads SVGIG (reference sequence). CDR3 loop: CAWSRLARPLHF. The CDR3 nucleotides read TGTGCCTGGAGTAGATTGGCCAGACCCCTCCACTTT.

Turning to this clone: One junction end does not reproduce the germline sequence, and a read error may be involved. This rearrangement joins TRBV7-9 to TRBJ2-1, with 8 nucleotides matching TRBD2. There are 16 residues in the CDR3. Germline V gene data show CDR1 as SEHNR and CDR2 as FQNEAQ (reference sequence). CDR3 bases: TGTTCCAGCAGCTTAGGGGCCGGGAGGGCCTACAATGAGCAGTTCTTC. Protein: CSSSLGAGRAYNEQFF.

This chain connects TRBV6-5 to TRBJ2-7; 7 bases agree with TRBD1. CDR3 length: 12 amino acids. J was trimmed by 6 bases and V by 7 bases; bases with no gene match: 6. CDR1 and CDR2 from the germline V gene are MNHEY and SVGAGI. The CDR3 protein is CASTTGVGEQYF. In DNA form, the CDR3 reads TGTGCCAGCACCACAGGGGTAGGCGAGCAGTACTTC.

This chain joins TRBV12-5 and TRBJ1-3, with D uncertain. The CDR3 spans 18 residues. V was pared by 1 base and J by 0 bases, with 16 bases between. Per germline, CDR1 LGHNT and CDR2 FRNRAP. The CDR3 DNA sequence: TGTGCTAGTGGTTTGGCCCCCAAAGAGGTCTTCTCTGGAAACACCATATATTTT. Its translation: CASGLAPKEVFSGNTIYF.

This chain uses TRBV6-1 with TRBJ1-4; TRBD1 matches at 10 bases. Trimming took 0 bases from V and 8 from J; bases not matched to a gene: 6. This CDR3 spans 16 amino acids. Germline V CDR1 and CDR2: MNHNS, SASEGT. CDR3 nucleotides: TGTGCCAGCAGTGAAGCACGGGGACAGGGGCCCGAAAAACTGTTTTTT. It encodes CASSEARGQGPEKLFF.

In its sample, this clone was seen a few times. The chain joins TRBV5-4 to TRBJ2-3, with D tentatively TRBD2 (6 bases). This CDR3 is 16 amino acids long. V was pared by 2 bases and J by 6 bases, with 19 bases between. Per the germline V gene, CDR1 is SGHNT and CDR2 is YYREEE (reference sequence). CDR3 in amino acids: CASSFPGLRHPDTQYF. CDR3 sequence (DNA): TGTGCCAGCAGCTTCCCGGGACTCCGACACCCGGATACGCAGTATTTT.

The rearrangement links TRBV29-1 to TRBJ2-3, with 10 positions matching TRBD2. Germline CDR1 reads SQVTM; CDR2 reads ANQGSEA. Trimming removed 3 bases from V and 6 bases from J; junction bases left unmatched: 9. The CDR3 consists of 15 residues. CDR3 loop: CSVDRASGGRDTQYF. DNA of the CDR3: TGCAGCGTTGATAGGGCTAGCGGGGGCAGGGATACGCAGTATTTT.

This clone has a handful of counts. This chain connects TRBV7-9 to TRBJ2-2, with TRBD2 matching over 9 bases. The CDR3 contains 17 residues. The V gene end was trimmed by 0 bases and the J gene end by 6 bases; junction bases not matched to a gene: 8. Germline V lookup: CDR1 SEHNR, CDR2 FQNEAQ (reference sequence). CDR3 sequence reads: CASSLAVAGVKAGELFF. The CDR3 nucleotides read TGTGCCAGCAGCTTAGCGGTAGCGGGAGTGAAAGCCGGGGAGCTGTTTTTT.